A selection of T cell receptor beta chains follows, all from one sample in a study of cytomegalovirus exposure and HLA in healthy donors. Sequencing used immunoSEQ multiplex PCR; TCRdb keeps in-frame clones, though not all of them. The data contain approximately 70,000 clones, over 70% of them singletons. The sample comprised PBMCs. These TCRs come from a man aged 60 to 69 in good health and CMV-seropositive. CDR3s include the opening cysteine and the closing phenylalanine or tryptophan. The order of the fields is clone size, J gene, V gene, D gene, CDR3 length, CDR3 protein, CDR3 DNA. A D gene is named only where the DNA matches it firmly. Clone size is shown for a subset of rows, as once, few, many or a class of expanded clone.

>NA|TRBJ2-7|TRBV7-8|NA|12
CASSFLFHEQYF
TGTGCCAGCAGCTTTCTTTTTCACGAGCAGTACTTC
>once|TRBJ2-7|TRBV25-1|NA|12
CASRSLSYEQYF
TGTGCCAGCAGAAGCCTTTCCTACGAGCAGTACTTC
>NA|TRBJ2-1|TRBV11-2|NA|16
CASSSVPRVFEDEQFF
TGTGCCAGCAGCTCAGTACCCAGGGTCTTTGAGGATGAGCAGTTCTTC
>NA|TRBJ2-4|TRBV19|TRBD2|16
CASSSGVTSGGDIQYF
TGTGCCAGTAGTTCCGGAGTGACTAGCGGGGGGGACATTCAGTACTTC
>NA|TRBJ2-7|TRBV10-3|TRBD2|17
CAISDPSTSGGLYEQYF
TGTGCCATCAGTGACCCCTCGACTAGCGGGGGACTCTACGAGCAGTACTTC
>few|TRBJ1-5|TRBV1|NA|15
CTSLFPGTGPQPQHF
TGCACCAGCCTCTTTCCCGGGACAGGGCCTCAGCCCCAGCATTTT
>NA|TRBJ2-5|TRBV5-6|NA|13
CASSSGSQETQYF
TGTGCCAGCAGCTCCGGGAGCCAAGAGACCCAGTACTTC
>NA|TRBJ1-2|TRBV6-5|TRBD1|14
CASSYSRTGYGYTF
TGTGCCAGCAGTTATTCACGGACAGGCTATGGCTACACCTTC
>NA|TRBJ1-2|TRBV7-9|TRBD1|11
CASSTRQGDTF
TGTGCCAGCAGCACGCGACAGGGGGACACCTTC
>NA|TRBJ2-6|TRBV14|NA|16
CASSLLPGPGANVLTF
TGTGCCAGCAGCCTTTTACCAGGGCCAGGGGCCAACGTCCTGACTTTC
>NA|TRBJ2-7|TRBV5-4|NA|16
CASSLGAGELTYEQYF
TGTGCCAGCAGCTTGGGGGCAGGGGAACTTACCTACGAGCAGTACTTC
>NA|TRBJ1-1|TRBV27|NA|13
CASSVGYMTEAFF
TGTGCCAGCAGCGTTGGTTACATGACTGAAGCTTTCTTT
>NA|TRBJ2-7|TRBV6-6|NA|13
CASSYSAGYEQYF
TGTGCCAGCAGTTACTCGGCAGGCTACGAGCAGTACTTC
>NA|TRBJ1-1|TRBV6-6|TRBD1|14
CASSSLTGDTEAFF
TGTGCCAGCAGTTCCTTGACAGGGGACACTGAAGCTTTCTTT
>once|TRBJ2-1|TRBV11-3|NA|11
CAVELFNEQFF
TGTGCAGTGGAGCTCTTCAATGAGCAGTTCTTC
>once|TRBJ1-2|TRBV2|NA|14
CASSGQLANYGYTF
TGTGCCAGCAGTGGTCAGCTAGCTAACTATGGCTACACCTTC
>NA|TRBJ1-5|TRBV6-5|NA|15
CASSVGGGYGQPQHF
TGTGCCAGCAGCGTAGGGGGAGGGTATGGTCAGCCCCAGCATTTT
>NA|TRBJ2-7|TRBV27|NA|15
CASSFVGVGAYEQYF
TGTGCCAGCAGTTTTGTAGGGGTGGGTGCCTACGAGCAGTACTTC
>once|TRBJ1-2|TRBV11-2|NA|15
CASSLGFDSLGGYTF
TGTGCCAGCAGCTTAGGATTCGACAGCCTCGGCGGCTACACCTTC
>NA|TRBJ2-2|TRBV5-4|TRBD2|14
CASSPGGVAGELFF
TGTGCCAGCAGCCCCGGGGGGGTTGCCGGGGAGCTGTTTTTT
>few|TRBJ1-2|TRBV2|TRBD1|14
CASRRRDREHGYTF
TGTGCCAGCAGACGCCGGGACAGAGAGCATGGCTACACCTTC
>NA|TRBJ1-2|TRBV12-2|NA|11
CASRTGYGYTF
TGTGCAAGTCGAACAGGCTATGGCTACACCTTC
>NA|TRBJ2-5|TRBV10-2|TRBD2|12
CASSGGGETQYF
TGCGCCAGCAGTGGGGGGGGTGAGACCCAGTACTTC
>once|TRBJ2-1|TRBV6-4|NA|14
CASSVGGRYNEQFF
TGTGCCAGCAGTGTTGGCGGGCGCTACAATGAGCAGTTCTTC
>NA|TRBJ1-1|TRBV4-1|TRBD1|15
CASKTDRGSNTEAFF
TGCGCCAGCAAAACGGACAGGGGGAGTAACACTGAAGCTTTCTTT
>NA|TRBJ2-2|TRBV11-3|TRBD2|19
CASSSPFKEREATPGELFF
TGTGCCAGCAGCTCCCCCTTCAAGGAGCGGGAGGCCACCCCCGGGGAGCTGTTTTTT
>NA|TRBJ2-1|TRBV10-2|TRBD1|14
CASLGQGAGDEQFF
TGCGCCAGCCTGGGACAGGGGGCGGGGGATGAGCAGTTCTTC
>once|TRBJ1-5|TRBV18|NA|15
CASSPQAQVAQPQHF
TGTGCCAGCTCACCCCAGGCGCAGGTAGCGCAGCCCCAGCATTTT
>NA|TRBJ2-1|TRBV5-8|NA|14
CASSLGRGSGEQFF
TGTGCCAGCAGCTTAGGCAGGGGTAGTGGTGAGCAGTTCTTC
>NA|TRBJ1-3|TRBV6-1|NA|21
CASSELAFGLLAWGLGNTIYF
TGTGCCAGCAGTGAATTAGCCTTTGGGTTATTAGCCTGGGGGCTTGGGAACACCATATATTTT